This T cell receptor (beta chain) was documented in a study of blood T cell repertoires in COVID-19. Study in general: The United States, Italy and Spain provided the acute and convalescent COVID-19 samples. PBMCs, B-cell-depleted T cells, or T cells provided the cDNA or gDNA that made up the material.

In the study's own analysis: Amplified reference gene primers provided the basis for estimating nucleated cell counts. The method was immunoSEQ multiplex PCR; TCRdb's version includes in-frame clones alone and lacks a portion of them. For V, J and clone size, that table is used; D and trimming come from the DNA. The table includes fewer than 350,000 clones, around 88% detected once. Seattle researchers signed up patients amid active infection and tracked them longitudinally. The CDR3 is made up of 13 amino acids. Germline-derived CDR1 and CDR2 are SGHTA and FQGTGA. V was cut by 5 bases and J by 7 bases, with 15 bases left in between.

This clonotype was sampled from a woman under 40 with COVID-19, enrolled during active disease. Material for sequencing was peripheral blood. This chain joins TRBV7-3 and TRBJ2-7, with D tentatively TRBD1 (5 bases). The CDR3: CASSLRQYGEQYF. The CDR3, as DNA: TGTGCCAGCAGCCTCAGACAGTACGGAGAGCAGTACTTC.